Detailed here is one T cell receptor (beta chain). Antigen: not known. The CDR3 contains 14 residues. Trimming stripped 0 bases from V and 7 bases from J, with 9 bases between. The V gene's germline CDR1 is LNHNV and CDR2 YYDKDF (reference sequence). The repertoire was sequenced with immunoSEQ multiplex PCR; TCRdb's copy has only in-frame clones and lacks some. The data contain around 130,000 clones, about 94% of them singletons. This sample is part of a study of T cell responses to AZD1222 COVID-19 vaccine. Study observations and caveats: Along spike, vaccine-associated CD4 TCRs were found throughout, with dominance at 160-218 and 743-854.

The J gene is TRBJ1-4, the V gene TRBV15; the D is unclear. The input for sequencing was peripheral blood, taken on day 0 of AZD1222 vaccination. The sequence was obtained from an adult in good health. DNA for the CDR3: TGTGCCACCAGCAGAGAGCGGGCTCCTGAAAAACTGTTTTTT. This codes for CATSRERAPEKLFF. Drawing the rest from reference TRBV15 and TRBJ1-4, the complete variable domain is DAMVIQNPRYQVTQFGKPVTLSCSQTLNHNVMYWYQQKSSQAPKLLFHYYDKDFNNEADTPDNFQSRRPNTSFCFLDIRSPGLGDTAMYLCATSRERAPEKLFFGSGTQLSVL.